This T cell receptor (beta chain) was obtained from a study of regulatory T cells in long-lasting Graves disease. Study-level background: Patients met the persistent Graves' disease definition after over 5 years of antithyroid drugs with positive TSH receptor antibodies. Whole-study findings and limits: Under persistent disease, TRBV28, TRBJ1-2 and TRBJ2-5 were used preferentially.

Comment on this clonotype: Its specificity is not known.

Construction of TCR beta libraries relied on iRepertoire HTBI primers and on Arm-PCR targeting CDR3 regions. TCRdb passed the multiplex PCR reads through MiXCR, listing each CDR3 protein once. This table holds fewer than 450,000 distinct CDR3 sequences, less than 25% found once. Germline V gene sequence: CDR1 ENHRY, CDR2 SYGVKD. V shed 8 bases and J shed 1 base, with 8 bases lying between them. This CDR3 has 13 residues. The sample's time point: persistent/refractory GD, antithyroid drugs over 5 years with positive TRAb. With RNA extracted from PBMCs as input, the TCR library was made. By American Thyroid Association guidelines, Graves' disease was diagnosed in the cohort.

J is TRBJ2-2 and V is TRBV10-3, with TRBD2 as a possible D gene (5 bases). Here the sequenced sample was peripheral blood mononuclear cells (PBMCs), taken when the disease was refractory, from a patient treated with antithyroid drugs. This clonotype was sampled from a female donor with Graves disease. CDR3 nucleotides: TGTGCCATCGGACGGGAGAACACCGGGGAGCTGTTTTTT. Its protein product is CAIGRENTGELFF.